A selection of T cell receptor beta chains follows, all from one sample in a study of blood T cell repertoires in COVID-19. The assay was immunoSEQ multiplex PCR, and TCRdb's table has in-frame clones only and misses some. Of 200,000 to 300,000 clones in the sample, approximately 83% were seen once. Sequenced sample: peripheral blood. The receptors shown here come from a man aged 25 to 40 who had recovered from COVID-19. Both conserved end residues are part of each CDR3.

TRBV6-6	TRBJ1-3	CASSPDSNTIYF
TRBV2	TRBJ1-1	CASTGDWDTEAFF
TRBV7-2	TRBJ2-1	CASSYGGRSYNEQFF
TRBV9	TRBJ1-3	CASSVVFRGRSGNTIYF
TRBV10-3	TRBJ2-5	CAIRGSNQETQYF
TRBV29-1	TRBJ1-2	CSVGTFANYGYTF
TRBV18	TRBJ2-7	CASSGQGRFYEQYF
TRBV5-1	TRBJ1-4	CASSFTGGESEKLFF
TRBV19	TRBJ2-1	CASSRDRAYNEQFF
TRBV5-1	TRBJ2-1	CASSWTGTGTLNEQFF
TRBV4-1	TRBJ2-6	CASSPSPGQGRSGANVLTF
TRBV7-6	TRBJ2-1	CASSAYRGAYNEQFF
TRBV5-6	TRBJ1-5	CASSAWTENNQPQHF
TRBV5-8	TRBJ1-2	CASSLGTADNYGYTF
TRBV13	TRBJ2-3	CASSLRLAGGSGDTQYF
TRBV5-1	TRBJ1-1	CASSIGTGGTEAFF
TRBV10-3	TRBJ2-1	CAISESGGYNEQFF
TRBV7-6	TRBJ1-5	CASSLDDGLGPQHF
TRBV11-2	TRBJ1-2	CASRQTGRTYGYTF
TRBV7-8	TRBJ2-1	CASSQGLVYNEQFF
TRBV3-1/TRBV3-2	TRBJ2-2	CASSQGERDTGELFF
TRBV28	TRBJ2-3	CASLPGGASTDTQYF
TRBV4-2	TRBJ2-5	CASSLGSEETQYF
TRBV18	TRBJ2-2	CASSPLREATGELFF
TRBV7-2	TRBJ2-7	CASSLTHTGFEQYF
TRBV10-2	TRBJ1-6	CASLTGTGNSPLHF
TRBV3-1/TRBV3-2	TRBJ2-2	CASSQDPGLADTGELFF
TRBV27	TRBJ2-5	CASSTGRGETQYF
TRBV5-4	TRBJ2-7	CASSLGQGMGSYEQYF
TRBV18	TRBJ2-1	CASSPNGGTNNEQFF
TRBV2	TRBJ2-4	CASMDRGAKNIQYF
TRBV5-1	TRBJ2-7	CASSIAGNIYEQYF
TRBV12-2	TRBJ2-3	CASRPARLAGDPTDTQYF
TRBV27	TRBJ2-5	CASSLTGRGETQYF
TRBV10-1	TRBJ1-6	CASSERTGGPLHF
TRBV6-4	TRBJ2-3	CASSDGSGAGGSDTQYF
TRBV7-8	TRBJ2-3	CASSLGAIRATDTQYF
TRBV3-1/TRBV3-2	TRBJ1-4	CASSPGLQKLFF
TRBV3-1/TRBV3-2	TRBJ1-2	CASSMGHQGSYGYTF
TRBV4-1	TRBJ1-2	CASSHLLTNYGYTF
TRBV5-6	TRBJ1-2	CASSSPPTERGYTF
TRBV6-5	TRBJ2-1	CATLLGTLYNEQFF
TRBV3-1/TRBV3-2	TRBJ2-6	CASSSRLVRANVLTF
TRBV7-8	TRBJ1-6	CASSLDSTGSISPLHF
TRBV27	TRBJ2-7	CASSPFSGAGSDEQYF
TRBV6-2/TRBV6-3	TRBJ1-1	CASSYRQDTEAFF
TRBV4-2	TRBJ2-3	CASSQDQRMRGARTDTQYF
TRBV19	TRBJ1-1	CASSSTSNTEAFF
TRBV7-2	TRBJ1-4	CASSSRTGLNEKLFF
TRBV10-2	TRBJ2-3	CASSEGQSLTDTQYF
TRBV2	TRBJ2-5	CASEGYETQYF
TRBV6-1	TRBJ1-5	CASSERPNWNQPQHF
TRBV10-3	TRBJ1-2	CAISPGTARPYGYTF
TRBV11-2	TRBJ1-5	CASSLGSGLSNQPQHF